This T cell receptor (beta chain) is from a study of somatic mutations in cytotoxic T cells in rheumatoid arthritis. Study-wide context: Certain T-cell populations stained with V beta antibodies were FACS-sorted to nearly 100% purity, and V beta1+ cells were TCRB-sequenced.

TCRdb keeps only in-frame clones here, not all; method: immunoSEQ multiplex PCR. The table has 13,000 to 15,000 clones, 70% to 80% seen once. Trimming shortened V by 6 bases and J by 2 bases, and 14 bases separated the two germline ends. Germline V gene sequence: CDR1 MDHEN, CDR2 SYDVKM. The CDR3 is made up of 14 amino acids. The TCR sequence derives from an adult with rheumatoid arthritis. The gene calls are TRBV28 and TRBJ2-7; D unclear. What was sequenced was CD8+ T cells sorted from blood. The CDR3 is CASRYTRIAYEQYF. The CDR3 nucleotides read TGTGCCAGCAGGTATACGCGGATCGCCTACGAGCAGTACTTC. Looking up the rest from reference TRBV28 and TRBJ2-7 gives the full variable domain: DVKVTQSSRYLVKRTGEKVFLECVQDMDHENMFWYRQDPGLGLRLIYFSYDVKMKEKGDIPEGYSVSREKKERFSLILESASTNQTSMYLCASRYTRIAYEQYFGPGTRLTVT.